This T cell receptor beta chain was identified in a study of cytotoxic CD8 clonotypes in ibrutinib-treated CLL. Overall study: A mean of roughly 250,000 productive templates and more than 75,000 productive rearrangements was obtained per sample.

A remark on this clone: Its antigen is not identified.

General study points: At the start, clonality exceeded age-matched healthy donors and followed circulating CD8+ T-cell counts.

CDR1 and CDR2 (germline): SEHNR, FQNEAQ (reference sequence). This CDR3 comprises 17 residues. V lost 1 base and J lost 0; bases outside the gene matches: 6. Libraries were prepared by immunoSEQ multiplex PCR; TCRdb keeps only in-frame clonotypes and omits some of them. The sample lists roughly 45,000 clones, approximately 65% occurring once. The chain has TRBV7-9 and TRBJ1-5; 7 bases are shared with TRBD1. Sequenced material: PBMCs, taken after 24 months of ibrutinib treatment. The receptor was isolated from a human donor with chronic lymphocytic leukemia. The CDR3 nucleotides are TGTGCCAGCAGCTTAGGGCCCGGGACAGATAGCAATCAGCCCCAGCATTTT. It codes for CASSLGPGTDSNQPQHF.